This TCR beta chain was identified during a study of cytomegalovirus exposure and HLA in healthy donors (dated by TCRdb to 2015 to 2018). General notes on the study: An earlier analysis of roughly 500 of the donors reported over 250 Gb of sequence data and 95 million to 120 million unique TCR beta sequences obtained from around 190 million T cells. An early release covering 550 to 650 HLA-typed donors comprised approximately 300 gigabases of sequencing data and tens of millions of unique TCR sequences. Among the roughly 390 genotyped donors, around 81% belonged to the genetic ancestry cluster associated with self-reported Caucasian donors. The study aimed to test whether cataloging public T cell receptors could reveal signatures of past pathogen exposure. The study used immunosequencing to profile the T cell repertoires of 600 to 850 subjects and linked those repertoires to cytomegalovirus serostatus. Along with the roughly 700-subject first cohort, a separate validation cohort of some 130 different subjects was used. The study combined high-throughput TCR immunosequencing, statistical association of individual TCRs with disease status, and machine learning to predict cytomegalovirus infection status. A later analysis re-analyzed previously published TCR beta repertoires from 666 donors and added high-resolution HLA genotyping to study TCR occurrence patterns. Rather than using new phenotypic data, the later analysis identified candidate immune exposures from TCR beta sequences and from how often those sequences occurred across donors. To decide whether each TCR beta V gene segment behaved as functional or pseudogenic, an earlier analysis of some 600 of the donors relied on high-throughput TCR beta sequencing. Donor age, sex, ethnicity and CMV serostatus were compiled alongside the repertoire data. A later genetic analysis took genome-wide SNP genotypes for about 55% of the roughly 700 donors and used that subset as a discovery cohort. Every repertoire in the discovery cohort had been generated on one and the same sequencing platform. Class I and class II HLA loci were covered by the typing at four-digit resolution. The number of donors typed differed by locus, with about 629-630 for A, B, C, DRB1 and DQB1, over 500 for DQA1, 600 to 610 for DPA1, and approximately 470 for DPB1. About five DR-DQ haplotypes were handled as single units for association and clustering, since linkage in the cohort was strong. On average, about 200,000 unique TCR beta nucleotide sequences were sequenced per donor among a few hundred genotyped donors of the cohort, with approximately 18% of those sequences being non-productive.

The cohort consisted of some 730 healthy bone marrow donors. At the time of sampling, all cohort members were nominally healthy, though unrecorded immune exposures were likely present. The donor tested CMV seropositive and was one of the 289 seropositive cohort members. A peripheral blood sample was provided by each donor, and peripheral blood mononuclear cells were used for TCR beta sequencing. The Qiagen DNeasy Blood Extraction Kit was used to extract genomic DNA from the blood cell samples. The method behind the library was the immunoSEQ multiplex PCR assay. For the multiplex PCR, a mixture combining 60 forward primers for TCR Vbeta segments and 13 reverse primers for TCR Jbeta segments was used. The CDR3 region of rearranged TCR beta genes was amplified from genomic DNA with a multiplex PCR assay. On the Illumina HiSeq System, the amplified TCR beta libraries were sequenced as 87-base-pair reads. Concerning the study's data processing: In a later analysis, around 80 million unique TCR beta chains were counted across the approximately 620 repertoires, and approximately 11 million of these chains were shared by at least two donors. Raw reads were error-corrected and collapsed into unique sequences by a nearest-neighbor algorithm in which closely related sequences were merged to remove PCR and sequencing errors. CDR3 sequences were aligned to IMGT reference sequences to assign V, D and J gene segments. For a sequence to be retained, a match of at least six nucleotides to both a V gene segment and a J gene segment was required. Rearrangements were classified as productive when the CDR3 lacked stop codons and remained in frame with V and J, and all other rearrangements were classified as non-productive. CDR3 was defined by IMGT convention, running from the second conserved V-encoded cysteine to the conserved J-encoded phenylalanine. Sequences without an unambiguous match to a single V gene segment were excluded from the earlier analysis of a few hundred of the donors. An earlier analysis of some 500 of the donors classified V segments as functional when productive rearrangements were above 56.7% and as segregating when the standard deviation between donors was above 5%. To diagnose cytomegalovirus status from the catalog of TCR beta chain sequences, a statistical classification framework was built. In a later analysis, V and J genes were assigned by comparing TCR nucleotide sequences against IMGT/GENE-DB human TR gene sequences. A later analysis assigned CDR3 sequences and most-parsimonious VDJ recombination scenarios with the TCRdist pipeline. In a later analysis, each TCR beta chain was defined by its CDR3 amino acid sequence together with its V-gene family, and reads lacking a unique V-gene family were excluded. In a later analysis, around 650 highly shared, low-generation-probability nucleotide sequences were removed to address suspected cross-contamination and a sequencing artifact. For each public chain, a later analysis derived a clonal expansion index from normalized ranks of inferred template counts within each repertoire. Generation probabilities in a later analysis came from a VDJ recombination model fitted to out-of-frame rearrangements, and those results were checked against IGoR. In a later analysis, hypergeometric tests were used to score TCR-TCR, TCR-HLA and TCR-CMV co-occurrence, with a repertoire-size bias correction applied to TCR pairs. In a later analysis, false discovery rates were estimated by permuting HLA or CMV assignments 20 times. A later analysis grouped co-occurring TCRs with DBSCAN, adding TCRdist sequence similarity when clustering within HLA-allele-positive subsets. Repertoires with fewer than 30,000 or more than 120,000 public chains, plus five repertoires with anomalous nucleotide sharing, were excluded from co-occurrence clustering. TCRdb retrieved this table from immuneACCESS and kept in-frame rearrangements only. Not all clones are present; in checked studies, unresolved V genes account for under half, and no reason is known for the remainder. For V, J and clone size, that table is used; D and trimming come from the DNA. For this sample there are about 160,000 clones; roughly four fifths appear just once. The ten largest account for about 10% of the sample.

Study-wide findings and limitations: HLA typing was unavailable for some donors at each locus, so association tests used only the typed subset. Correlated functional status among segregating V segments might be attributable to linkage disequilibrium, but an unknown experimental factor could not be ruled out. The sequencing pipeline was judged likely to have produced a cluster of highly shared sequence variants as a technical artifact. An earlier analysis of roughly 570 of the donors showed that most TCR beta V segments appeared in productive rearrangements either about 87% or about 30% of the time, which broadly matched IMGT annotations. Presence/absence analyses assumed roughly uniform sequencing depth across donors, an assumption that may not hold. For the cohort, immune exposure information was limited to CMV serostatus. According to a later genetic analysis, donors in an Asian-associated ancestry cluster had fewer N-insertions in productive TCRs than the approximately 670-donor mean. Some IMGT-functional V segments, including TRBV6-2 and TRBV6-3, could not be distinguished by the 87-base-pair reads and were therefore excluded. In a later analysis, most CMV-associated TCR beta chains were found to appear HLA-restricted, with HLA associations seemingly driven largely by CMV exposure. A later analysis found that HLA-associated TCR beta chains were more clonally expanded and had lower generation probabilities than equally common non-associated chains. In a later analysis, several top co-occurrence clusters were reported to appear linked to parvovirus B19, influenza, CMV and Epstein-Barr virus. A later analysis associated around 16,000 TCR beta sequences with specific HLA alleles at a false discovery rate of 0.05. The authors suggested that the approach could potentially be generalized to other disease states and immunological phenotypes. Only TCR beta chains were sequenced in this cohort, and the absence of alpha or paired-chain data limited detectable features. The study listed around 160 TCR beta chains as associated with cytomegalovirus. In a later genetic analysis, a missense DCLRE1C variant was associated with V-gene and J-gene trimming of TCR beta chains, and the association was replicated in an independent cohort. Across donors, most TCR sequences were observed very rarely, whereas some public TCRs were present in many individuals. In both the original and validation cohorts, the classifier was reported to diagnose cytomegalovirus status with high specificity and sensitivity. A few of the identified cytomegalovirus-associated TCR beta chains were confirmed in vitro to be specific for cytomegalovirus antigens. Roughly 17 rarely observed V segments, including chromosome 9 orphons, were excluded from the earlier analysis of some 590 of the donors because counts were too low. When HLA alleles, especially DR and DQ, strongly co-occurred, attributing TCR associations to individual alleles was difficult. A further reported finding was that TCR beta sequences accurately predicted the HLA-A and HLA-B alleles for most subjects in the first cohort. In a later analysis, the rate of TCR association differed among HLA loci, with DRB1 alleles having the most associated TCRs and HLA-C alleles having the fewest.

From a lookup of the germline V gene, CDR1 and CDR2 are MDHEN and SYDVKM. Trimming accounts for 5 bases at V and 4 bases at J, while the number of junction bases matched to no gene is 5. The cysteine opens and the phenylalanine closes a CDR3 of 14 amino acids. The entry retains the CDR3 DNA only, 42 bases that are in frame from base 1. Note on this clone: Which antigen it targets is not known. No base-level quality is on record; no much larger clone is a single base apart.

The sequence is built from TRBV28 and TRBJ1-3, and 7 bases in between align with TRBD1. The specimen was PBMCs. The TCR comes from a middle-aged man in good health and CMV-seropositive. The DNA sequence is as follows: TGTGCCAGCAGTCATGGGACAGCGGGAAACACCATATATTTT. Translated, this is CASSHGTAGNTIYF. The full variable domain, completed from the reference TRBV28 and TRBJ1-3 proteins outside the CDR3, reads DVKVTQSSRYLVKRTGEKVFLECVQDMDHENMFWYRQDPGLGLRLIYFSYDVKMKEKGDIPEGYSVSREKKERFSLILESASTNQTSMYLCASSHGTAGNTIYFGEGSWLTVV.